This T cell receptor (beta chain) emerged from a study of OX40 agonist ivuxolimab in advanced cancers. For the study at large: The patients' treatment was ivuxolimab, an agonistic anti-OX40 (CD134) antibody. A diagnosis of hepatocellular carcinoma, melanoma, renal cell or head and neck cancer was present in dose-escalation patients. Three patients had partial responses: one hepatocellular carcinoma, two cutaneous melanoma. General study results and limits: At 0.1-3.0 mg/kg, partial responders had clonal expansion among the lowest observed.

About this clone: Its antigen is not known. One junction end disagrees with the germline gene, perhaps due to a read error. Other DNA sequences in the same sample also yield this CDR3.

This CDR3 comprises 11 residues. Germline values: CDR1 SGHVS, CDR2 FNYEAQ. Clones were sequenced by immunoSEQ multiplex PCR, and TCRdb holds only the in-frame ones, with some missing. This table holds about 73,000 clones, about nine tenths found once. This specimen was CD4+ or CD8+ T cells sorted from blood, taken in a trial of the OX40 agonist ivuxolimab. The gene calls are TRBV7-6 and TRBJ1-5; D ambiguous. The clonotype was recovered from an adult with an advanced solid tumor such as melanoma, head and neck, liver or kidney cancer. DNA for the CDR3: TGTGCCAGCAGCTTAGGGCAGCCCCAGCACTTT. Translated: CASSLGQPQHF.